A selection of T cell receptor beta chains follows, all from one sample in a study of shared clonotypes between healthy human individuals. Method: immunoSEQ multiplex PCR; TCRdb's copy keeps in-frame clones and lacks some. The sample lists about 2 million clones; about 95% were seen once. Input material: naive CD8+ T cells sorted from blood. Receptors were obtained from a young man in good health. Both conserved end residues are part of each CDR3. A D gene is named only where the DNA matches it firmly. The size field is filled for only some rows; it gives once, few, many or a size class.

clone size: .; J gene: TRBJ2-7; D gene: TRBD2; V gene: TRBV6-5; CDR3 DNA: TGTGCCAGCAGTCTGACGGGAGGGCCGGACGAGCAGTACTTC; CDR3 protein: CASSLTGGPDEQYF
clone size: .; J gene: TRBJ1-1; D gene: .; V gene: TRBV6-1; CDR3 DNA: TGTGCCAGCAGTGAACGGGTGGGCGTCACTGAAGCTTTCTTT; CDR3 protein: CASSERVGVTEAFF
clone size: .; J gene: TRBJ1-2; D gene: .; V gene: TRBV15; CDR3 DNA: TGTGCCACCAGCAGCGGGGGGTTTAGTGGCTACACCTTC; CDR3 protein: CATSSGGFSGYTF
clone size: .; J gene: TRBJ2-7; D gene: .; V gene: TRBV5-6; CDR3 DNA: TGTGCCAGCAGCTTGCCCCGGACTATGTCCTACGAGCAGTACTTC; CDR3 protein: CASSLPRTMSYEQYF
clone size: once; J gene: TRBJ2-1; D gene: .; V gene: TRBV11-2; CDR3 DNA: TGTGCCAGCAGCTTAAATCCGGGCTACAATGAGCAGTTCTTC; CDR3 protein: CASSLNPGYNEQFF
clone size: .; J gene: TRBJ2-7; D gene: .; V gene: TRBV2; CDR3 DNA: TGTGCCAGCAGTGGGACACCGAATTACGAGCAGTACTTC; CDR3 protein: CASSGTPNYEQYF
clone size: .; J gene: TRBJ2-7; D gene: TRBD2; V gene: TRBV7-9; CDR3 DNA: TGTGCCAGCAGCCTACCTAGCGGAACCATAGCCTACGAGCAGTACTTC; CDR3 protein: CASSLPSGTIAYEQYF
clone size: .; J gene: TRBJ1-3; D gene: TRBD1; V gene: TRBV7-8; CDR3 DNA: TGTGCCAGCAGCTTGACAGGGGGCACCATATATTTT; CDR3 protein: CASSLTGGTIYF
clone size: once; J gene: TRBJ1-1; D gene: TRBD1; V gene: TRBV6-1; CDR3 DNA: TGTGCCAGCACCGACCCCGGGACAGGGGAAGGGGCTTTCTTT; CDR3 protein: CASTDPGTGEGAFF
clone size: .; J gene: TRBJ2-1; D gene: .; V gene: TRBV6-6; CDR3 DNA: TGTGCCAGCAGCCCGGACCTGAATGAGCAGTTCTTC; CDR3 protein: CASSPDLNEQFF
clone size: .; J gene: TRBJ2-7; D gene: TRBD1; V gene: TRBV9; CDR3 DNA: TGTGCCAGCAGCCTCGGACAGGGAGCCGAGCAGTACTTC; CDR3 protein: CASSLGQGAEQYF
clone size: .; J gene: TRBJ1-3; D gene: .; V gene: TRBV13; CDR3 DNA: TGTGCCAGCAGCTTAGACCTCGGGGTCAGCTCTGGAAACACCATATATTTT; CDR3 protein: CASSLDLGVSSGNTIYF
clone size: .; J gene: TRBJ2-1; D gene: TRBD2; V gene: TRBV9; CDR3 DNA: TGTGCCAGCAGCACCGGGGGGGCGAGCTCCTACAATGAGCAGTTCTTC; CDR3 protein: CASSTGGASSYNEQFF
clone size: .; J gene: TRBJ2-7; D gene: TRBD1; V gene: TRBV7-8; CDR3 DNA: TGTGCCAGCAGCACACAGGGGACCGAGCAGTACTTC; CDR3 protein: CASSTQGTEQYF
clone size: .; J gene: TRBJ2-3; D gene: TRBD2; V gene: TRBV30; CDR3 DNA: TGTGCCTGGAGTGTCACTAGCGGTACAGATACGCAGTATTTT; CDR3 protein: CAWSVTSGTDTQYF
clone size: .; J gene: TRBJ2-2; D gene: TRBD1; V gene: TRBV29-1; CDR3 DNA: TGCAGCGTTGTCTCTCCAGGGGGCTCCGGGGAGCTGTTTTTT; CDR3 protein: CSVVSPGGSGELFF
clone size: .; J gene: TRBJ2-2; D gene: .; V gene: TRBV4-2; CDR3 DNA: TGTGCCAGCAGCCAGACCGGGAGCGCCGGGGAGCTGTTTTTT; CDR3 protein: CASSQTGSAGELFF
clone size: .; J gene: TRBJ1-2; D gene: .; V gene: TRBV6-6; CDR3 DNA: TGTGCCAGCAGTCCGGACACGTCCCTGGGTGGCTACACCTTC; CDR3 protein: CASSPDTSLGGYTF
clone size: .; J gene: TRBJ1-6; D gene: .; V gene: TRBV5-4; CDR3 DNA: TGTGCCAGCAGCCTGGGCGCGAATTCACCCCTCCACTTT; CDR3 protein: CASSLGANSPLHF
clone size: .; J gene: TRBJ2-7; D gene: TRBD2; V gene: TRBV28; CDR3 DNA: TGTGCCAGCAGGGACGGACTAGCGGGTACTGCCCTCTACGAGCAGTACTTC; CDR3 protein: CASRDGLAGTALYEQYF
clone size: .; J gene: TRBJ2-7; D gene: .; V gene: TRBV19; CDR3 DNA: TGTGCCAGTAGTCCAGGACACTTATACGAGCAGTACTTC; CDR3 protein: CASSPGHLYEQYF
clone size: .; J gene: TRBJ1-2; D gene: .; V gene: TRBV6-1; CDR3 DNA: TGTGCCAGCAGTCATCTCGAGGGTAACTATGGCTACACCTTC; CDR3 protein: CASSHLEGNYGYTF